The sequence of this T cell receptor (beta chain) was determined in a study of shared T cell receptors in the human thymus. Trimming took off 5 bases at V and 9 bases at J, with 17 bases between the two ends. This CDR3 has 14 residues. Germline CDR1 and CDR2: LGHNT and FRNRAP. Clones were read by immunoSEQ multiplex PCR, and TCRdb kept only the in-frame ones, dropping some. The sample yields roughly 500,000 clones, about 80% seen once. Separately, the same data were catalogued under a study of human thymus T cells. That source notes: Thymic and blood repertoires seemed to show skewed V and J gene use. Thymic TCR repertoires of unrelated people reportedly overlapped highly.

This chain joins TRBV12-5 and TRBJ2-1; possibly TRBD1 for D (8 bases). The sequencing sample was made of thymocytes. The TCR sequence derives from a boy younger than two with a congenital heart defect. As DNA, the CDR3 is TGTGCTAGTGGTCCCAAGGACAGGGAGGGTGAGCAGTTCTTC. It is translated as CASGPKDREGEQFF.